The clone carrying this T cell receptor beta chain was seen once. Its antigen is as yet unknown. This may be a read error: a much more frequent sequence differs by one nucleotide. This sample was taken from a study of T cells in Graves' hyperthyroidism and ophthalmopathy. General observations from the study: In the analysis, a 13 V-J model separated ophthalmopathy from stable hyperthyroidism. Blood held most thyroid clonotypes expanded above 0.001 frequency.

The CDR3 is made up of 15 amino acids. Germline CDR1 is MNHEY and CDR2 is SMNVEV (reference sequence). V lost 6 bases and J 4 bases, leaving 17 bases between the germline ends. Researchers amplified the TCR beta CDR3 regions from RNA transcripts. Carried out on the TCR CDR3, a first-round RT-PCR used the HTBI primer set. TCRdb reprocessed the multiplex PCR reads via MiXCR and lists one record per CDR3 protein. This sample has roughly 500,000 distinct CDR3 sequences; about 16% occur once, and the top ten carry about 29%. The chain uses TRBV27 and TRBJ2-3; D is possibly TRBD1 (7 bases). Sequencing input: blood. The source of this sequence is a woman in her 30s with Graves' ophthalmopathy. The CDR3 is CASSLGRGGPDTQYF. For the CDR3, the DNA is TGTGCCAGCAGCCTCGGGAGAGGGGGCCCAGATACGCAGTATTTT.